The 14 T cell receptor beta chains listed next were all sequenced from one sample in a study of cytomegalovirus exposure and HLA in healthy donors. Both 60 Vbeta primers and 13 Jbeta primers went into the PCR. Profiling relied on immunoSEQ multiplex PCR, and the TCRdb table lists in-frame clones only, not all of them. The top ten clones hold almost 6% of a sample with some 120,000 clones, around 74% of them seen once. Sequenced material: PBMCs. These receptors originate from a woman in her fifties or sixties in good health and CMV-seropositive.

CDR3 region: CASRRTGEKLFF. The DNA of the CDR3 is TGTGCCAGTAGGCGGACAGGGGAAAAACTGTTTTTT. J is TRBJ1-4 and V is TRBV19, with TRBD1 matching over 8 bases. The V and J ends lost 6 bases and 8 bases, in that order; junction bases with no gene match: 2. The CDR3 spans 12 residues. Germline V lookup: CDR1 LNHDA, CDR2 SQIVND (reference sequence).

The V call is TRBV6-1, the J call TRBJ2-7, with D tentatively TRBD2 (5 bases). The V end lost 2 bases, the J end lost 10 bases, and 9 bases lay between the germline ends. CDR1 and CDR2 from the germline V gene are MNHNS and SASEGT. CDR3 length: 11 amino acids. The CDR3 spells CASSERESQYF. CDR3 nucleotide sequence: TGTGCCAGCAGTGAAAGGGAGTCACAGTACTTC.

The genes are TRBV6-1 and TRBJ1-2; D uncertain. The CDR3 runs 14 residues. V was clipped by 8 bases and J by 0 bases, with 13 bases between them. The germline CDR1 and CDR2 sequences are MNHNS and SASEGT. The chain's CDR3 is CASSPYGTNYGYTF. The CDR3 DNA sequence: TGTGCCAGCTCCCCCTACGGGACTAACTATGGCTACACCTTC.

The chain has TRBV6-6 and TRBJ2-7; 8 nucleotides line up with TRBD1. V dropped 4 bases and J dropped 5; count of bases not matched to a gene: 7. Germline V gene lookup returns CDR1 MNHNY and CDR2 SVGAGI (reference sequence). The CDR3 totals 14 residues. In DNA form, the CDR3 reads TGTGCCAGCAGTTTTCTACCGGGACAGGACGAGCAGTACTTC. Translated, it gives CASSFLPGQDEQYF.

The chain has TRBV11-2 and TRBJ2-3, with TRBD2 matching over 9 bases. After removal of 1 base from V and 0 bases from J, the junction contained 5 bases not matched to a gene. Germline-derived CDR1 and CDR2 are SGHAT and FQNNGV. This CDR3 is built from 17 residues. The CDR3 DNA sequence: TGTGCCAGCAGCTTAGGGGCGGGGGGGGCCAGCACAGATACGCAGTATTTT. This codes for CASSLGAGGASTDTQYF.

Only a few counts were recorded for this clone. The rearrangement uses TRBV30 and TRBJ2-5; D call uncertain. Germline V lookup: CDR1 GTSNPN, CDR2 SVGIG (reference sequence). Trimming shortened V by 4 bases and J by 7 bases, and 10 bases separated the two germline ends. The CDR3 consists of 11 residues. The chain's CDR3 is CAWTLSWTQYF. The CDR3 bases are TGTGCCTGGACCCTTAGTTGGACCCAGTACTTC.

J is TRBJ2-7 and V is TRBV19; 9 bases map to TRBD1. Germline V CDR1 and CDR2: LNHDA, SQIVND (reference sequence). The CDR3 is 15 residues long. Trimming took 3 bases from V and 4 from J; bases not matched to a gene: 7. CDR3 region: CASSILGQGLYEQYF. The CDR3 coding sequence is TGTGCCAGTAGTATTTTAGGACAGGGGCTTTACGAGCAGTACTTC. The entire variable domain, with the rest obtained from reference TRBV19 and TRBJ2-7, is as follows: DGGITQSPKYLFRKEGQNVTLSCEQNLNHDAMYWYRQDPGQGLRLIYYSQIVNDFQKGDIAEGYSVSREKKESFPLTVTSAQKNPTAFYLCASSILGQGLYEQYFGPGTRLTVT.

The V gene is TRBV7-7, the J gene TRBJ1-1; perhaps TRBD1 as D (5 bases). The CDR3 consists of 13 residues. Looked up from germline, CDR1 is SSHAT and CDR2 is FNYEAQ (reference sequence). Trimming took off 5 bases at V and 8 bases at J, with 15 bases between the two ends. Here the CDR3 reads CASSPSGTGEAFF. Written as DNA, the CDR3 is TGTGCCAGCAGCCCCAGCGGGACGGGGGAAGCTTTCTTT. Full variable domain (outside the CDR3, taken from reference TRBV7-7 and TRBJ1-1): GAGVSQSPRYKVTKRGQDVTLRCDPISSHATLYWYQQALGQGPEFLTYFNYEAQPDKSGLPSDRFSAERPEGSISTLTIQRTEQRDSAMYRCASSPSGTGEAFFGQGTRLTVV.

The chain employs TRBV6-1 and TRBJ1-2; D uncertain. Trimming stripped 5 bases from V and 8 bases from J, with 12 bases between. The CDR3 extends over 12 amino acids. Germline values: CDR1 MNHNS, CDR2 SASEGT. The CDR3 nucleotides read TGTGCCAGCAGTTGGGGAGCGGACGGCTACACCTTC. Translated, it gives CASSWGADGYTF.

The rearrangement uses TRBV4-2 and TRBJ1-1, with no clear D. The V and J ends lost 1 base and 10 bases respectively, with 10 bases between them. This CDR3 spans 12 amino acids. Germline V gene sequence: CDR1 LGHNA, CDR2 YNFKEQ. The CDR3 spells CASSQGAGRAFF. CDR3 DNA sequence: TGTGCCAGCAGCCAAGGGGCCGGGAGAGCTTTCTTT.

This chain connects TRBV11-2 to TRBJ1-2, with 8 bases lining up with TRBD1. V lost 5 bases, J lost 4 bases, and 3 bases stayed unmatched. The CDR3 sequence is 13 residues long. Germline V gene data show CDR1 as SGHAT and CDR2 as FQNNGV. The CDR3 loop reads CASSPGQGYGYTF. The CDR3 coding sequence is TGTGCCAGCAGCCCAGGACAGGGCTATGGCTACACCTTC.

V usage is TRBV5-1 and J usage is TRBJ2-7; D is unresolved. Germline CDR1 and CDR2: SGHRS and YFSETQ. V was pared by 0 bases and J by 3 bases, with 10 bases between. The CDR3 sequence is 14 residues long. The CDR3 region has the DNA TGCGCCAGCAGCTTGGGGAGTAGCCTCTACGAGCAGTACTTC. The encoded protein is CASSLGSSLYEQYF.

Worth noting for this clone: One junction end does not reproduce the germline sequence, and a read error may be involved. The chain joins TRBV30 to TRBJ1-2; D remains unclear. Germline-derived CDR1 and CDR2 are GTSNPN and SVGIG (reference sequence). The CDR3 spans 11 residues. The CDR3 DNA reads TGTGCCTGGAGTGGGGCCTATGGCTACCCCTTC. Amino acid sequence: CAWSGAYGYPF.

The chain carries TRBV5-1 and TRBJ1-2; D is unclear. The CDR3 sequence is 15 residues long. The ends were cut back, 0 bases at V and 9 bases at J, with 18 bases in the middle. Looked up from germline, CDR1 is SGHRS and CDR2 is YFSETQ. CDR3 amino acids: CASSLEAQTITRYTF. In DNA, the CDR3 is TGCGCCAGCAGCTTGGAGGCACAGACGATAACGCGCTACACCTTC. Based on the CDR3 plus reference TRBV5-1 and TRBJ1-2, the full variable domain is KAGVTQTPRYLIKTRGQQVTLSCSPISGHRSVSWYQQTPGQGLQFLFEYFSETQRNKGNFPGRFSGRQFSNSRSEMNVSTLELGDSALYLCASSLEAQTITRYTFGSGTRLTVV.